The sequence of this TCR beta chain was determined in a study of blood T cell repertoires in COVID-19 (TCRdb year 2020). Regarding the study in general: Samples covering the acute and convalescent phases of COVID-19 were provided by collaborators in the United States, Italy and Spain. The samples were drawn from the first 160 participants of the ongoing ImmuneRACE study and from about 1,200 subjects provided by 6 global collaborators. The repertoires were released in a freely available public database meant as a resource for research on the immune response to SARS-CoV-2. The dataset comprised deeply sampled blood TCRbeta repertoires from subjects exposed to, actively infected with, or recovered from COVID-19. Sample metadata almost always included a de-identified subject ID, COVID-19 status, age in years and sex. Where available, HLA class I and class II types were taken from metadata supplied by the sample provider and were not determined by assay-based typing. The material from the prospective study consisted of cDNA or gDNA derived from T cells, B-cell-depleted T cells, or PBMCs.

The germline V gene supplies CDR1 MGHDK and CDR2 SYGVNS. V and J lose 3 bases and 2 bases, and a span of 8 bases separates them. Taken from cysteine to phenylalanine, the CDR3 has 14 residues. Only the CDR3 portion is preserved as DNA: 42 bases, with reading frame beginning at the first base. Of note for this clone: No cognate antigen has been identified for it. Per-base qualities were not stored, and no clone one base away is much larger.

The immunoSEQ Assay, a bias-controlled multiplex PCR, was used to amplify TCRbeta CDR3 regions from genomic DNA. The authors processed their data as follows. Nucleated cell counts per sample were estimated from amplification of reference gene primers within the assay. To quantify the absolute abundance of each unique TCRbeta CDR3 rearrangement, sequence reads were collapsed and filtered. Productive Simpson clonality was computed per sample as the square root of Simpson's diversity index over productive rearrangements. The immuneACCESS repertoire file appears here via TCRdb, limited to in-frame rearrangements. These files lack a portion of the clones; in checked studies, under half of the deficit traces to unresolved V genes, and the cause of the others is not known. Clonal size and the V and J genes are those of that table, whereas D and trimming came from the DNA. This sample lists 350,000 to 400,000 clones; roughly 90% were detected once. Jointly, the top ten make up 2.5% to 3.5% of the sample.

In Seattle, one collaborating source enrolled patients while the infection was active and tracked those patients longitudinally over the course of disease. Collaborating institutions collected whole blood in K2EDTA tubes following their own protocols. Collaborator samples were shipped for TCRbeta analysis as frozen whole blood, isolated PBMCs, or DNA extracted from either sample type. General findings and caveats noted by the study authors: The quantity of clinical and demographic metadata differed by source and by participant and was supplied without curation.

The sample comprised peripheral blood. The chain links TRBV25-1 with TRBJ1-5; a tentative D call is TRBD1 (5 bases match). The clonotype was recovered from a woman aged 25 to 39 with COVID-19, enrolled during active disease. For the CDR3, the sequence is CASSDRVGNQPQHF. Read as DNA, the sequence is TGTGCCAGCAGTGACAGGGTCGGCAATCAGCCCCAGCATTTT.